This TCR beta chain was recovered during a study of cytomegalovirus exposure and HLA in healthy donors (dated by TCRdb to the late 2010s). With respect to the entire study: In an earlier analysis of under 750 of the donors, 276 Gb of sequence data and 117 million unique TCR beta sequences from roughly 200 million T cells were reported. High-throughput TCR immunosequencing, statistical association of individual TCRs with disease status, and machine learning were combined to predict cytomegalovirus infection status. Donor age, sex, ethnicity and CMV serostatus were compiled together with the repertoire data. A later analysis re-examined previously published TCR beta repertoires from hundreds of donors and added high-resolution HLA genotyping to investigate patterns of TCR occurrence. On average, roughly 250,000 unique TCR beta nucleotide sequences were sequenced per donor among about 400 genotyped donors of the cohort, with 15% to 20% of those sequences being non-productive. Rather than using new phenotypic data, the later analysis identified candidate immune exposures from TCR beta sequences and from how often those sequences occurred across donors. Genome-wide SNP genotypes for about three fifths of the roughly 670 donors were used in a later genetic analysis, which treated that subset as a discovery cohort. The study used immunosequencing to profile the T cell repertoires of several hundred subjects and linked those repertoires to cytomegalovirus serostatus. All discovery cohort repertoires had been generated using a single sequencing platform. In an earlier analysis of a few hundred of the donors, high-throughput TCR beta sequencing was used to judge whether each TCR beta V gene segment behaved as functional or pseudogenic. Besides the first cohort of under 700 subjects, a separate validation cohort made up of around 120 different subjects was used. The study was designed to test whether signatures of past pathogen exposure could be identified by cataloging public T cell receptors. Because of strong linkage in the cohort, roughly five DR-DQ haplotypes were treated as single units for association and clustering. Both class I and class II loci were covered by HLA typing, at four-digit resolution. Typing coverage varied by locus: roughly 620-640 donors for A, B, C, DRB1 and DQB1; roughly 500 for DQA1; approximately 610 for DPA1; around 450 for DPB1. Among the approximately 400 genotyped donors, around 79% belonged to the genetic ancestry cluster associated with self-reported Caucasian donors. An early release covering roughly 640 HLA-typed donors comprised around 300 gigabases of sequencing data and 85 million to 100 million unique TCR sequences. Overall results and qualifications from the work: A further reported finding was that TCR beta sequences accurately predicted the HLA-A and HLA-B alleles for most subjects in the first cohort. In a later analysis, TCR association rates were found to vary across HLA loci, with the most associated TCRs seen for DRB1 alleles and the fewest for HLA-C alleles. The only immune exposure information available for the cohort was CMV serostatus. According to a later analysis, most CMV-associated TCR beta chains appeared to be HLA-restricted, and the HLA associations seemed to be driven largely by CMV exposure. Only TCR beta chains were sequenced in this cohort, and the absence of alpha or paired-chain data limited detectable features. Cytomegalovirus status was reported to be diagnosed by the classifier with high specificity and sensitivity in both the original and validation cohorts. In a later genetic analysis, fewer N-insertions in productive TCRs were reported among donors in an Asian-associated ancestry cluster than the 666-donor mean. In an earlier analysis of around 500 of the donors, most TCR beta V segments appeared in productive rearrangements about 87% or about 30% of the time, broadly matching IMGT annotations. A few of the identified cytomegalovirus-associated TCR beta chains were confirmed in vitro to be specific for cytomegalovirus antigens. Assigning TCR associations to individual alleles was difficult when HLA alleles, especially DR and DQ, strongly co-occurred. Linkage disequilibrium might explain the correlated functional status among segregating V segments, but an unknown experimental factor could not be ruled out. Over 15 rarely observed V segments, including chromosome 9 orphons, were excluded from the earlier analysis of several hundred of the donors because counts were too low. In the study, roughly 160 TCR beta chains were listed as associated with cytomegalovirus. A later analysis associated 15,000 or so TCR beta sequences with specific HLA alleles at a false discovery rate of 0.05. Most TCR sequences were seen in very few donors, while some public TCRs were found in many individuals. Roughly uniform sequencing depth across donors was assumed in presence/absence analyses, although this assumption may not hold. A cluster of highly shared sequence variants was judged likely to be a technical artifact of the sequencing pipeline. In a later analysis, HLA-associated TCR beta chains showed more clonal expansion and lower generation probabilities than non-associated chains that were equally common. Because HLA typing was unavailable for some donors at each locus, only the typed subset was used in association tests. An association between a missense DCLRE1C variant and V-gene and J-gene trimming of TCR beta chains was found in a later genetic analysis and replicated in an independent cohort. The authors suggested that the approach could potentially be extended to other disease states and immunological phenotypes. A later analysis reported that several top co-occurrence clusters appeared linked to parvovirus B19, influenza, CMV and Epstein-Barr virus.

Of note for this clone: Its binding antigen is unknown. Base qualities were left out, and no much larger clone turns up one base away.

Libraries were made using the immunoSEQ multiplex PCR assay. The multiplex PCR relied on a mix of 60 forward primers for TCR Vbeta segments and 13 reverse primers for TCR Jbeta segments. A multiplex PCR assay on genomic DNA amplified the CDR3 region of rearranged TCR beta genes. On the Illumina HiSeq System, the amplified TCR beta libraries were sequenced as 87-base-pair reads. The published analysis was carried out like this. In a later analysis, 77 million or so unique TCR beta chains were counted across the 650 to 750 repertoires, and about 9.9 million of these chains were shared by at least two donors. Raw reads were error-corrected and collapsed into unique sequences by a nearest-neighbor algorithm in which closely related sequences were merged to remove PCR and sequencing errors. To assign V, D and J gene segments, CDR3 sequences were aligned to IMGT reference sequences. For a sequence to be retained, a match of at least six nucleotides was required to both a V gene segment and a J gene segment. Rearrangements were called productive when the CDR3 lacked stop codons and stayed in frame with V and J; all others were non-productive. CDR3 was defined by IMGT convention, running from the second conserved V-encoded cysteine to the conserved J-encoded phenylalanine. The earlier analysis of 500 to 650 of the donors excluded any sequence lacking an unambiguous match to a single V gene segment. An earlier analysis of over 450 of the donors classified V segments as functional when productive rearrangements were above 56.7% and as segregating when the standard deviation between donors was above 5%. To diagnose cytomegalovirus status from the catalog of TCR beta chain sequences, a statistical classification framework was built. V and J gene assignment, in a later analysis, came from comparing TCR nucleotide sequences with IMGT/GENE-DB human TR gene sequences. Using the TCRdist pipeline, a later analysis assigned CDR3 sequences along with most-parsimonious VDJ recombination scenarios. A later analysis defined each TCR beta chain by its CDR3 amino acid sequence plus V-gene family, and excluded reads lacking a unique V-gene family. In a later analysis, fewer than 650 highly shared, low-generation-probability nucleotide sequences were removed to address suspected cross-contamination and a sequencing artifact. In a later analysis, a clonal expansion index for each public chain was calculated from normalized within-repertoire ranks of inferred template counts. In a later analysis, generation probabilities were computed with a VDJ recombination model fitted to out-of-frame rearrangements, and the resulting probabilities were checked against IGoR. Hypergeometric tests were used in a later analysis to score TCR-TCR, TCR-HLA and TCR-CMV co-occurrence, with a repertoire-size bias correction applied to the TCR pairs. In a later analysis, false discovery rates were estimated by permuting HLA or CMV assignments 20 times. In a later analysis, co-occurring TCRs were grouped using DBSCAN, and TCRdist sequence similarity was added for clustering within HLA-allele-positive subsets. Repertoires with fewer than 30,000 or more than 120,000 public chains, plus five repertoires with anomalous nucleotide sharing, were excluded from co-occurrence clustering. TCRdb carries this immuneACCESS record with in-frame sequences only. Its versions omit some clonotypes, under half of them owing to an unresolved V gene in the studies checked, with the rest unexplained. V and J calls and clone size are as listed in that table; D and trimming were resolved from the DNA. The sample contains about 96,000 clones, around 79% of them found a single time. The top ten clones comprise around 14% of the sample.

The cohort comprised 670 or so healthy bone marrow donors. At the time of sampling, every cohort member was nominally healthy, though immune exposures that went unrecorded were likely present. The donor was CMV seropositive and was included in the group of about 290 seropositive cohort members. A peripheral blood sample was provided by each donor, and peripheral blood mononuclear cells were used for TCR beta sequencing. Genomic DNA extraction from the blood cell samples was performed with the Qiagen DNeasy Blood Extraction Kit. This TCR was recovered from a woman aged 70-85 years in good health and CMV-seropositive. Sequenced material: PBMCs.

The sequenced DNA is TGCGCCAGCAGCAAAGGACTAGCGCGCGACAATGAGCAGTTCTTC. It codes for CASSKGLARDNEQFF. The rearranged chain carries TRBV5-1 and TRBJ2-1, with TRBD2 matching 9 junction bases. Trimming leaves V shorter by 4 bases and J shorter by 5 bases, with the junction holding 7 bases beyond the gene matches. CDR1 is given as SGHRS and CDR2 as YFSETQ, both from the germline V gene. From the cysteine through the phenylalanine, the CDR3 covers 15 amino acids. Only CDR3 DNA remains: 45 bases, in frame from the first base.